In its sample, the clone carrying this T cell receptor (beta chain) was seen a few times. Its antigen is unknown. The data are from a study of spatial heterogeneity in lung cancer. General study results and limits: Intratumoral expanded alpha and beta TCR counts were found to track tumor mutation counts. The study estimated approximately 7% alpha and 13% to 15% beta chain coverage of tumor T cells.

This CDR3 is 12 amino acids long. V shed 5 bases and J shed 8 bases, with 10 bases lying between them. Germline CDR1 is SGHTA and CDR2 is FQGNSA. Time point specified: sample taken at primary tumor resection. Untreated early-stage non-small cell lung cancer patients, about 70 in total, were the donors. TCR cDNA molecules each had a unique molecular identifier. TCRdb reanalysed the 5' RACE reads using MiXCR and keeps one entry per CDR3 protein. The sample carries approximately 3,000 distinct CDR3 sequences, roughly 15% recorded once. The TCR was taken from a male donor with early-stage non-small cell lung cancer. Source: lung tumor tissue, taken at surgery. J is TRBJ2-1 and V is TRBV7-2; the D is unclear. The CDR3 DNA sequence: TGTGCCAGCAGCCCCCAGGCGGATGAGCAGTTCTTC. Protein sequence: CASSPQADEQFF.